The sequence of this T cell receptor (beta chain) was determined in a study of blood T cells in healthy people across ages. Germline CDR1 MNHEY, CDR2 SVGEGT. CDR3 length: 13 amino acids. V gave up 8 bases and J gave up 0 bases, with 7 bases separating them. This clonotype was counted only a few times. A second PCR, run for roughly 7 to 11 cycles, used a sample-barcoded 5' primer plus a J-beta primer mix. MiXCR, run by TCRdb on the 5' RACE reads, gives a single entry per CDR3 protein. The data contain around 990,000 distinct CDR3 sequences, roughly 24% of them singletons. The data also belong to a second study, concerning T cells of mothers and their children.

This clonotype was sampled from a girl aged 2-10 years in good health. Sequencing was carried out using blood. The chain links TRBV6-2 or TRBV6-3 to TRBJ2-2; D is undetermined. Here the CDR3 reads CASLISNTGELFF. The CDR3, as DNA: TGTGCCAGCCTCATATCGAACACCGGGGAGCTGTTTTTT.